These T cell receptor beta chains were read from a single sample in a study of circulating and synovial CD4+ cells in juvenile arthritis. Only in-frame clones appear in the TCRdb table, and some are missing; sequencing was by immunoSEQ multiplex PCR. The sample carries fewer than 35,000 clones, just under 95% recorded once. Sequenced: CD4+ T cells from blood. The receptors were sampled from a human donor with juvenile idiopathic arthritis. Both conserved end residues are part of each CDR3. A D gene is named only where the DNA matches it firmly. The listing skips clone size in some rows; elsewhere it reads once, few, many or a size class.

TRBV28	TRBJ2-7	-	-	CASSLRFRLYEQYF	TGTGCCAGCAGTTTACGGTTCCGCCTCTACGAGCAGTACTTC
TRBV6-1	TRBJ1-6	-	-	CASSEPYSARSPLHF	TGTGCCAGCAGTGAACCATACAGTGCCCGGTCACCCCTCCACTTT
TRBV21-1	TRBJ2-7	once	-	CASSKFTGDYSYEQYF	TGTGCCAGCAGCAAATTTACAGGGGATTACTCCTACGAGCAGTACTTC
TRBV5-5	TRBJ1-1	-	TRBD1	CASSSPGQGNTEAFF	TGTGCCAGCAGCAGCCCGGGACAGGGAAACACTGAAGCTTTCTTT
TRBV18	TRBJ2-3	-	-	CASSPTVGRLGTDTQYF	TGTGCCAGCTCACCGACAGTCGGCAGGCTAGGCACAGATACGCAGTATTTT
TRBV10-1	TRBJ2-3	-	-	CASLVRAADTQYF	TGCGCCAGCCTGGTCAGGGCAGCAGATACGCAGTATTTT
TRBV6-1	TRBJ2-7	-	TRBD1	CASRGTAPGEQYF	TGTGCCAGCAGGGGGACAGCCCCCGGCGAGCAGTACTTC
TRBV2	TRBJ1-2	-	TRBD1	CASSGTGYGYTF	TGTGCCAGCTCGGGGACAGGCTATGGCTACACCTTC
TRBV15	TRBJ2-1	-	TRBD2	CATPRPIAGDHSYNEQFF	TGTGCCACGCCCAGACCTATAGCGGGAGACCACTCCTACAATGAGCAGTTCTTC
TRBV9	TRBJ2-3	-	-	CASSRTDTQYF	TGTGCCAGCAGTCGTACAGATACGCAGTATTTT
TRBV18	TRBJ2-7	few	-	CASSPQPYEQYF	TGTGCCAGCTCACCACAGCCCTACGAGCAGTACTTC
TRBV28	TRBJ2-7	once	-	CASSSSWPYKYEQYF	TGTGCCAGCAGTTCTAGTTGGCCCTACAAGTACGAGCAGTACTTC
TRBV5-7	TRBJ2-1	-	TRBD2	CASRVLAGVYNEQFF	TGTGCCAGCAGGGTGCTAGCGGGAGTATACAATGAGCAGTTCTTC
TRBV6-1	TRBJ2-7	-	-	CASSEAGSSYEQYF	TGTGCCAGCAGTGAAGCCGGGAGCTCCTACGAGCAGTACTTC
TRBV11-1	TRBJ2-7	once	-	CASSTQTGYYEQYF	TGTGCCAGCAGCACGCAGACAGGTTACTACGAGCAGTACTTC
TRBV2	TRBJ2-1	-	TRBD2	CASKREVPNEQFF	TGTGCCAGCAAGCGGGAGGTGCCCAATGAGCAGTTCTTC
TRBV9	TRBJ2-3	-	-	CASSVEGGRGGTQYF	TGTGCCAGCAGCGTAGAAGGTGGCCGAGGAGGTACGCAGTATTTT
TRBV29-1	TRBJ2-1	-	-	CSVTDSLYNEQFF	TGCAGCGTGACGGACTCCTTATACAATGAGCAGTTCTTC
TRBV2	TRBJ2-6	-	-	CATPPRDQGTGANVLTF	TGTGCCACCCCCCCACGGGACCAGGGGACGGGGGCCAACGTCCTGACTTTC
TRBV5-1	TRBJ1-2	-	TRBD1	CASSPGDRGYGYTF	TGCGCCAGCAGCCCCGGGGACAGGGGCTATGGCTACACCTTC
TRBV2	TRBJ2-3	-	TRBD2	CASSQSSGRLDTQYF	TGTGCCAGCAGTCAATCTAGCGGGAGATTGGATACGCAGTATTTT
TRBV6-6	TRBJ2-7	-	TRBD1	CASSLWDRDEQYF	TGTGCCAGCAGCCTCTGGGACAGGGACGAGCAGTACTTC
TRBV28	TRBJ1-5	-	-	CASSPGRMGNQPQHF	TGTGCCAGCAGCCCGGGTCGGATGGGCAATCAGCCCCAGCATTTT
TRBV5-1	TRBJ2-1	-	TRBD2	CASSLWAGGVNNEQFF	TGCGCCAGCAGCTTGTGGGCGGGAGGGGTTAACAATGAGCAGTTCTTC
TRBV18	TRBJ2-6	-	-	CASSPLQSSGANVLTF	TGTGCCAGCTCACCGTTACAGAGCTCTGGGGCCAACGTCCTGACTTTC
TRBV6-6	TRBJ1-1	-	TRBD1	CASSYGGQGSTEAFF	TGTGCCAGCAGTTACGGGGGACAGGGTTCCACTGAAGCTTTCTTT
TRBV18	TRBJ2-3	-	TRBD2	CASSLGGGTDTQYF	TGTGCCAGCTCACTCGGGGGGGGCACAGATACGCAGTATTTT
TRBV15	TRBJ2-3	-	-	CATSRGGGTAGTDTQYF	TGTGCCACCAGCAGGGGCGGGGGGACAGCAGGCACAGATACGCAGTATTTT
TRBV25-1	TRBJ2-3	-	-	CASSDTETQYF	TGTGCCAGCAGTGACACAGAAACGCAGTATTTT
TRBV19	TRBJ1-5	-	-	CASSKRPVSNQPQHF	TGTGCCAGTAGTAAACGTCCGGTAAGCAATCAGCCCCAGCATTTT
TRBV5-1	TRBJ2-1	-	TRBD2	CASSSSGSWGRANEQFF	TGCGCCAGCAGCTCGTCGGGGTCTTGGGGGAGGGCGAATGAGCAGTTCTTC
TRBV10-3	TRBJ2-3	-	-	CAIGGSTDTQYF	TGTGCCATTGGAGGGAGCACAGATACGCAGTATTTT
TRBV7-7	TRBJ2-6	-	-	CASSPSPPATGANVLTF	TGTGCTAGCAGCCCTTCTCCCCCCGCTACTGGGGCCAACGTCCTGACTTTC
TRBV7-9	TRBJ1-4	-	TRBD1	CASSQGQGGEKLFF	TGTGCCAGCAGCCAGGGACAGGGGGGCGAAAAACTGTTTTTT
TRBV9	TRBJ2-3	-	TRBD2	CASSTPGLAGVGRTDTQYF	TGTGCCAGCAGCACTCCGGGACTAGCGGGAGTGGGGCGCACAGATACGCAGTATTTT
TRBV5-1	TRBJ2-3	-	TRBD2	CASSGPSGSADTQYF	TGCGCCAGCAGCGGGCCTAGCGGGAGTGCAGATACGCAGTATTTT
TRBV4-1	TRBJ2-7	-	TRBD2	CASSRAGLAGGYEQYF	TGCGCCAGCAGCCGAGCGGGTCTAGCGGGAGGGTACGAGCAGTACTTC
TRBV7-3	TRBJ2-7	-	-	CASSLRGLPYEQYF	TGTGCCAGCAGCTTAAGAGGGCTCCCCTACGAGCAGTACTTC
TRBV28	TRBJ1-1	-	-	CASSLSRFTEAFF	TGTGCCAGCAGTTTATCCAGATTCACTGAAGCTTTCTTT
TRBV5-1	TRBJ2-2	-	-	CASSFGGARELFF	TGCGCCAGCAGCTTTGGGGGGGCCCGGGAGCTGTTTTTT
TRBV6-5	TRBJ2-1	once	-	CASSGRLKNEQFF	TGTGCCAGCAGCGGTAGATTAAAGAATGAGCAGTTCTTC
TRBV7-6	TRBJ2-3	-	-	CASSPGVFGATTQYF	TGTGCCAGCAGCCCAGGGGTCTTCGGGGCCACTACGCAGTATTTT
TRBV14	TRBJ2-7	-	TRBD1	CASSHWDRGGSEQYF	TGTGCCAGCAGCCATTGGGACAGGGGCGGGAGCGAGCAGTACTTC